This TCR beta chain came from a study of cytomegalovirus exposure and HLA in healthy donors. Findings of the study overall: The study had only CMV serostatus as immune exposure information. Sequencing artifact likely explains a cluster of highly shared sequence variants. A further, later analysis showed that HLA-associated TCR beta chains (compared with equally common others) were more clonally expanded.

The V and J ends lost 0 bases and 0 bases respectively, with 12 bases between them. The CDR3 consists of 16 residues. The germline CDR1 and CDR2 sequences are KGHSH and LQKENI. PCR amplification relied on 60 Vbeta primers (plus 13 Jbeta primers). The method was immunoSEQ multiplex PCR; TCRdb's version includes in-frame clones alone and lacks a portion of them. The sample holds 150,000 or so clones; 82% are singletons and the top ten take roughly 1.5%. Of note for this clone: No antigen is known for it.

The J gene is TRBJ2-7, the V gene TRBV18; D possibly corresponds to TRBD1 (6 bases). The source of this sequence is a male donor in good health and CMV-seronegative. The sequenced sample consisted of PBMCs. The chain's CDR3 is CASSPPNRVSSYEQYF. Here the CDR3 DNA reads TGTGCCAGCTCACCACCGAACAGGGTGTCCTCCTACGAGCAGTACTTC.